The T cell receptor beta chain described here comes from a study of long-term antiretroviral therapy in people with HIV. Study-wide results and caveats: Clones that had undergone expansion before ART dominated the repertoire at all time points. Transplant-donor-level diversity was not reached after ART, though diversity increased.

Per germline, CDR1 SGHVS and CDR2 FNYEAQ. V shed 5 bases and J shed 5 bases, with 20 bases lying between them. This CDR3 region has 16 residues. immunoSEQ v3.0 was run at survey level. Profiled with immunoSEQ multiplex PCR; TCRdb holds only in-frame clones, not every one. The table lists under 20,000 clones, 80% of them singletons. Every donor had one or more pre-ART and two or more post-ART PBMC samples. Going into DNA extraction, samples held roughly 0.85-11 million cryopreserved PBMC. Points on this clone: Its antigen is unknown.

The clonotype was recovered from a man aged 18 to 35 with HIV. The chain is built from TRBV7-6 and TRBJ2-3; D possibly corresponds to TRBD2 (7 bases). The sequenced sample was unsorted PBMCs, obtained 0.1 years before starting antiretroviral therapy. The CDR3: CASSPRGAGVIDTQYF. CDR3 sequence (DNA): TGTGCCAGCAGCCCAAGGGGGGCGGGGGTTATAGATACGCAGTATTTT. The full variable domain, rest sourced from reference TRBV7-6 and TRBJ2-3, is GAGVSQSPRYKVTKRGQDVALRCDPISGHVSLYWYRQALGQGPEFLTYFNYEAQQDKSGLPNDRFSAERPEGSISTLTIQRTEQRDSAMYRCASSPRGAGVIDTQYFGPGTRLTVL.